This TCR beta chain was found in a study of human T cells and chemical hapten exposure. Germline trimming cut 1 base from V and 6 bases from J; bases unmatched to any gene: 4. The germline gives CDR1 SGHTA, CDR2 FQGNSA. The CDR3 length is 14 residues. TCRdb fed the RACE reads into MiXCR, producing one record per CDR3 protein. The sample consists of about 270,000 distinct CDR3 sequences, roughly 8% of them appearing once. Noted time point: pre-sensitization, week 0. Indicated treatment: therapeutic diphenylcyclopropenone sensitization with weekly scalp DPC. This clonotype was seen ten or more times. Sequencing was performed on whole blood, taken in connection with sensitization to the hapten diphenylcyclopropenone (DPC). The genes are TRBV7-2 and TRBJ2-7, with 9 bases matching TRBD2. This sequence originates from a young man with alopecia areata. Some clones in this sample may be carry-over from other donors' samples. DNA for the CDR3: TGTGCCAGCAGCTTAGTAGCGGGGGATACCGAGCAGTACTTC. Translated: CASSLVAGDTEQYF.